The rows below give T cell receptor beta chains drawn from one sample of a study of tumor and adjacent non-tumor tissue in lung cancer. MiXCR, applied by TCRdb to the multiplex PCR reads, yields one record per CDR3 protein. The sample lists more than 85,000 distinct CDR3 sequences, less than 75% seen once, with roughly 18% in the top ten. The sequencing input was distant non-tumor lung tissue. The receptors here all came from a man under 40 with non-small cell lung cancer. The CDR3 runs from the conserved cysteine through the conserved F or W. Fields, in order: clone size, V gene, D gene, J gene, CDR3 length, CDR3 protein, CDR3 DNA. A D gene is named only where the DNA matches it firmly. Clone size appears in some rows only: once, few, many, or a class for an expanded clone.

few	TRBV13	.	TRBJ1-1	12	CANSLVGGKAFF	TGTGCCAACAGCTTAGTCGGGGGAAAAGCTTTCTTT
.	TRBV11-2	.	TRBJ2-1	12	CADSRGYNGQFF	TGTGCCGACAGTCGGGGCTACAATGGGCAGTTCTTC
many	TRBV20-1	TRBD2	TRBJ2-5	14	CSALNREEGETQYF	TGCAGTGCCCTCAACCGGGAGGAGGGAGAGACCCAGTACTTC
.	TRBV12-3/TRBV12-4	.	TRBJ2-7	14	CASGVGGAMYEQYF	TGTGCTAGCGGCGTAGGGGGGGCAATGTACGAGCAGTACTTC
.	TRBV20-1	.	TRBJ2-3	14	CSAPESRNPTAQYF	TGCAGTGCCCCGGAAAGCAGAAACCCGACCGCACAGTATTTT
.	TRBV13	TRBD2	TRBJ2-3	16	CASTTVAGGGSDTQYF	TGTGCCAGCACCACCGTGGCGGGGGGGGGGTCAGATACGCAGTATTTT
.	TRBV11-1	.	TRBJ2-7	14	CASSLASTDYEQDF	TGTGCCAGCAGCTTAGCCTCGACTGACTACGAGCAGGACTTC
once	TRBV20-1	TRBD1	TRBJ1-6	13	CSARGTGSSHLHF	TGTAGTGCTAGGGGGACAGGGAGCTCACACCTCCACTTT
.	TRBV11-3	TRBD1	TRBJ2-1	13	CASSFTGGGEEFF	TGTGCCAGCAGCTTCACAGGGGGCGGTGAGGAGTTCTTC
.	TRBV6-5	TRBD1	TRBJ1-2	17	CSSSYFAGTAEGYGYTF	TGTTCCAGCAGTTACTTTGCCGGGACAGCCGAGGGCTATGGCTACACCTTC
.	TRBV6-5	.	TRBJ2-7	15	CASSYSDVGSYEQYF	TGTGCCAGCAGTTACTCTGATGTGGGCTCCTACGAGCAGTACTTC
.	TRBV12-3/TRBV12-4	.	TRBJ2-2	17	CASSSRKAGAFTGELFF	TGTGCCAGCAGTTCAAGGAAGGCAGGTGCTTTTACCGGGGAGCTGTTTTTT
.	TRBV20-1	.	TRBJ2-3	13	CSVRGLGADTQYF	TGCAGTGTTAGAGGTCTGGGTGCAGATACGCAGTATTTT
once	TRBV11-2	.	TRBJ2-7	12	CASSFGGTEQYF	TGTGCCAGCAGCTTTGGCGGTACCGAGCAGTACTTC
.	TRBV11-3	.	TRBJ2-3	13	CTSNPEATDTQYF	TGTACCAGCAACCCGGAGGCCACAGATACGCAGTATTTT
.	TRBV2	.	TRBJ2-2	15	CASSAGTAKTGELFF	TGTGCCAGCAGCGCCGGGACGGCAAAGACCGGGGAGCTGTTTTTT
.	TRBV20-1	.	TRBJ2-7	14	CSTRWAPSSYEQYF	TGCAGTACTAGATGGGCACCTAGCTCCTATGAGCAGTACTTC
.	TRBV16	.	TRBJ1-5	14	CASSPREGYRPQHF	TGTGCCAGCAGCCCCAGAGAGGGCTATCGGCCCCAGCATTTT